The T cell receptor (beta chain) described here comes from a study of OX40 agonist ivuxolimab in advanced cancers. Looking at the study overall: Ivuxolimab, which targeted the costimulatory receptor OX40 (CD134), was an agonistic, fully human IgG2 monoclonal antibody. Intravenous ivuxolimab was administered to patients every 2 weeks at six dose levels: 0.01, 0.1, 0.3, 1.5, 3 and 10 mg/kg. Of the approximately 50 dose-escalation patients, hepatocellular carcinoma was present in 19, melanoma in around 15, renal cell carcinoma in 9 and head and neck cancer in 9. A male proportion of about 79% and a mean age of about 60 years, ranging from 23 to 79, were recorded for the dose-escalation cohort. Patients were allowed to have had prior anti-PD-1, anti-PD-L1 or anti-CTLA-4 therapy, and more than 35% of the dose-escalation patients had been treated with checkpoint inhibitors. Partial responses occurred in three dose-escalation patients: two with cutaneous melanoma and one with hepatocellular carcinoma. The point of sequencing TCRbeta in the periphery was to test whether ivuxolimab changed TCR sequence diversity and drove clonal T-cell expansion. The paper covers the monotherapy dose-escalation part of the phase I ivuxolimab trial, which included N = 52 patients. Overall results and qualifications from the work: In the 0.1-3.0 mg/kg groups, partial responders had among the lowest normalized peripheral clonal expansion, particularly in CD8+ T cells. After ivuxolimab, CD8+ T cells had more expanded clones than CD4+ T cells on average. Clonal expansion of both CD4+ and CD8+ blood T cells was observed from baseline to week 6 at doses 0.1 to 3.0 mg/kg. Low levels of normalized T-cell clonal expansion were also seen in some nonresponding patients. The antigen specificity of the peripheral T cells that underwent clonal expansion was not determined.

Points on this clone: No cognate antigen has been identified for it. Base qualities are missing; no much larger clone stands one base away.

The CDR3 runs 14 residues from the cysteine to the phenylalanine. Only the CDR3 DNA stays, 42 bases, in frame from base 1. V and J are truncated by 4 bases and 1 base respectively, leaving an intervening sequence of 10 bases. CDR1 and CDR2, looked up from the germline V gene, are SGHTA and FQGNSA. Genomic DNA was extracted from sorted cells for sequencing of the TCRbeta CDR3 region. The immunoSEQ Assay was used for sequencing of TCRbeta CDR3 regions. This immuneACCESS table, as held by TCRdb, lists in-frame sequences with V and J called but not all clones. Of the missing ones, under half trace to an unresolved V gene in checked studies; the others have no known cause. The sample table shows about 77,000 clones, and roughly nine tenths are seen once. The top ten constitute 2% to 3% of the sample. The trial excluded patients who had a history of autoimmune disease or who were on systemic immunosuppression. Peripheral blood for TCR sequencing was collected from all dose cohorts at baseline, on cycle 4 day 1, and on cycle 7 day 1. Samples were obtained from an open-label, multicenter, first-in-human phase I dose-escalation trial of ivuxolimab. Adults with locally advanced or metastatic melanoma, renal cell carcinoma, hepatocellular carcinoma or head and neck squamous cell carcinoma were enrolled in the trial. Before TCR sequencing, CD4+ T cells and CD8+ T cells from peripheral blood were sorted into separate populations.

This receptor chain uses TRBV7-2 and TRBJ1-1; the D gene cannot be named for sure. This sample comprised CD4+ or CD8+ T cells sorted from blood, obtained in a trial of the OX40 agonist ivuxolimab. This sequence originates from an adult with an advanced solid tumor such as melanoma, head and neck, liver or kidney cancer. CDR3 protein: CASSWLGANTEAFF. At the DNA level, the sequence is TGTGCCAGCAGCTGGTTGGGCGCGAACACTGAAGCTTTCTTT.